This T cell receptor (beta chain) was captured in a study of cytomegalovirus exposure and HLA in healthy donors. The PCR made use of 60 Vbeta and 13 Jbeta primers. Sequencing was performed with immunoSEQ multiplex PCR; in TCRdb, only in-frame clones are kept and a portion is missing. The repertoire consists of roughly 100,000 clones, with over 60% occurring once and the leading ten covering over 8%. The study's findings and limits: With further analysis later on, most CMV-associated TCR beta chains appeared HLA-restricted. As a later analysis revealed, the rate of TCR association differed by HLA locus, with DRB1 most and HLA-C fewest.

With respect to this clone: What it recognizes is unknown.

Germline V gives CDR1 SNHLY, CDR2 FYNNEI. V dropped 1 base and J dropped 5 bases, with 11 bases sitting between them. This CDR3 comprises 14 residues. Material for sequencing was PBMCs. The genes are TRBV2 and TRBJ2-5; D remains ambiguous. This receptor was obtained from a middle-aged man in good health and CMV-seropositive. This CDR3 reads CASSEELNRETQYF. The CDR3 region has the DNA TGTGCCAGCAGTGAAGAGCTTAACCGGGAGACCCAGTACTTC.